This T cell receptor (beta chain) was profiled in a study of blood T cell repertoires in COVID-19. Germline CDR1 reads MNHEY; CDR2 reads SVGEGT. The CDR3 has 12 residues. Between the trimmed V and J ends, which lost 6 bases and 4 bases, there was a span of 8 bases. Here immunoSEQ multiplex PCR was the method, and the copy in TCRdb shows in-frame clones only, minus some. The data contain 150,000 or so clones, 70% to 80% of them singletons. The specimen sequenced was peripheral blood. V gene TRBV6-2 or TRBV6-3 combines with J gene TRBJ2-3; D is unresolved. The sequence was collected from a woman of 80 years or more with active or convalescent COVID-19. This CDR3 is CASSRLSDTQYF. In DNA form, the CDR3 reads TGTGCCAGCAGCAGACTTTCAGATACGCAGTATTTT.